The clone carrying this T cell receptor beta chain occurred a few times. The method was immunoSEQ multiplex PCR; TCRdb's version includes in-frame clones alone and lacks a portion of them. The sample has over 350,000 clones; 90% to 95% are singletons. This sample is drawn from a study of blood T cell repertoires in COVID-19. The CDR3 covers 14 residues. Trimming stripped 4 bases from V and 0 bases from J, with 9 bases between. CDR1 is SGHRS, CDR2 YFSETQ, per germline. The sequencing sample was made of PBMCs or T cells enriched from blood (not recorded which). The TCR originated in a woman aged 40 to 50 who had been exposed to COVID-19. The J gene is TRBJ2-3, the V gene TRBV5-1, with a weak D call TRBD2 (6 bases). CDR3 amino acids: CASSQGLSTDTQYF. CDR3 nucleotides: TGCGCCAGCAGCCAGGGACTTAGCACAGATACGCAGTATTTT.